Below, 27 T cell receptor beta chains from the same sample are listed, as sequenced in a study. TCRdb's copy holds only in-frame clones and misses some; the assay was immunoSEQ multiplex PCR. The top ten hold roughly 4.6% of the sample, which has tens of thousands of clones, approximately 92% seen once. Sequencing used PBMCs. These receptors all come from a man aged 35-49 years with rheumatoid arthritis.

The chain joins TRBV9 to TRBJ2-1; 12 bases map to TRBD2. Germline CDR1 and CDR2: SGDLS and YYNGEE. J lost 7 bases, V lost 3 bases, and 5 bases had no gene match. The CDR3 consists of 15 residues. The CDR3 region is CASSGLAGAWNEQFF. CDR3 DNA: TGTGCCAGCAGCGGACTAGCGGGAGCTTGGAATGAGCAGTTCTTC.

The chain combines TRBV7-9 with TRBJ2-5; no reliable D call. The germline CDR1 and CDR2 sequences are SEHNR and FQNEAQ (reference sequence). Trimming left V 5 bases short and J 4 bases short, with 5 bases between. The CDR3 sequence is 11 residues long. The chain's CDR3 is CASSQVETQYF. CDR3 in DNA: TGTGCCAGCAGCCAAGTAGAGACCCAGTACTTC.

The chain recombines TRBV27 with TRBJ2-1; 7 positions match TRBD2. The V gene's germline CDR1 is MNHEY and CDR2 SMNVEV (reference sequence). CDR3 size: 14 residues. J gave up 7 bases and V 2 bases, and 5 bases lay outside the gene matches. Here the CDR3 DNA reads TGTGCCAGCAGTTTAGCGGGAGTAAGTAATGAGCAGTTCTTC. Translated: CASSLAGVSNEQFF.

This chain joins TRBV5-8 and TRBJ1-5; no definite D call. Trimming stripped 0 bases from V and 3 bases from J, with 10 bases between. This CDR3 region has 15 residues. CDR1 is SGHTS, CDR2 YDEGEE, per germline. DNA of the CDR3: TGTGCCAGCAGCTTGGCTTGGGGAGACAATCAGCCCCAGCATTTT. Translating gives CASSLAWGDNQPQHF.

The rearrangement joins TRBV29-1 to TRBJ2-6; D may be TRBD1 (6 bases). Trimming left V 6 bases short and J 2 bases short, with 14 bases between. Germline V gives CDR1 SQVTM, CDR2 ANQGSEA. The CDR3 has 15 amino acids. The CDR3 nucleotides read TGCAGCGTGACTCCGAGGGGGACTGGGGCCAACGTCCTGACTTTC. Translating gives CSVTPRGTGANVLTF.

This clone showed up just once. This chain uses TRBV6-6 with TRBJ1-1; 7 bases are a match to TRBD1. This CDR3 has 13 residues. J was trimmed by 0 bases and V by 10 bases; bases with no gene match: 5. CDR1 is MNHNY and CDR2 is SVGAGI in the germline V gene (reference sequence). DNA for the CDR3: TGTGCCACAACGACAGGGCTGAACACTGAAGCTTTCTTT. The encoded protein is CATTTGLNTEAFF.

The chain recombines TRBV9 with TRBJ1-2; no definite D call. This CDR3 region has 14 residues. Trimming cost V 3 bases and J 5 bases, with 14 bases left between them. CDR1 is SGDLS and CDR2 is YYNGEE in the germline V gene. The chain's CDR3 is CASSGSGQRYGYTF. In nucleotides, the CDR3 is TGTGCCAGCAGCGGTTCAGGTCAGAGGTATGGCTACACCTTC.

The chain joins TRBV28 to TRBJ2-7; 7 bases fit TRBD1. Losses at the gene ends were 6 bases for V and 2 bases for J; bases not matched to a gene: 7. Germline CDR1 is MDHEN and CDR2 is SYDVKM. There are 14 residues in the CDR3. The CDR3 loop reads CASRLGTVTYEQYF. DNA of the CDR3: TGTGCCAGCAGACTAGGGACAGTGACCTACGAGCAGTACTTC.

This sequence joins TRBV13 and TRBJ1-3; 10 bases line up with TRBD1. Germline V lookup: CDR1 PRHDT, CDR2 FYEKMQ (reference sequence). This CDR3 region has 15 residues. V shed 5 bases and J 5 bases; nucleotides not matched to a gene: 6. The CDR3 loop is CASSPDRGLRNTIYF. Here the CDR3 DNA reads TGTGCCAGCAGCCCCGACAGGGGGCTAAGAAACACCATATATTTT.

The rearrangement joins TRBV2 to TRBJ2-7; D unresolved. With 8 bases removed from V and 0 bases from J, the gap between germline ends came to 11 bases. Germline V gives CDR1 SNHLY, CDR2 FYNNEI. The CDR3 loop spans 13 amino acids. This CDR3 reads CASPGQNSYEQYF. CDR3 DNA: TGTGCCAGCCCGGGTCAGAACTCCTACGAGCAGTACTTC.

This chain connects TRBV6-5 to TRBJ2-7; 8 bases are a match to TRBD2. The CDR3 length is 13 residues. The germline CDR1 and CDR2 sequences are MNHEY and SVGAGI. V was clipped by 7 bases and J by 6 bases; unmatched bases: 8. The DNA of the CDR3 is TGTGCCAGCAAGCGGAGCGGGAGCGTCGAGCAGTACTTC. Translation gives CASKRSGSVEQYF.

J is TRBJ1-5 and V is TRBV28, with D uncertain. CDR3 length: 16 residues. Looked up from germline, CDR1 is MDHEN and CDR2 is SYDVKM. The V end was cut by 5 bases, the J end by 0 bases, with 14 bases between. Here the CDR3 reads CASSLIRELSNQPQHF. DNA of the CDR3: TGTGCCAGCAGTCTCATCCGGGAACTTAGCAATCAGCCCCAGCATTTT.

This clone was seen once. The gene calls are TRBV11-2 and TRBJ2-7; the D gene could be TRBD1 or TRBD2 (5 bases each). V shed 1 base and J shed 6 bases, with 13 bases lying between them. The CDR3 loop spans 14 amino acids. Per germline, CDR1 SGHAT and CDR2 FQNNGV. CDR3 DNA: TGTGCCAGCAGCTTAGTACGGGGCCCGGGCGAGCAGTACTTC. It translates to CASSLVRGPGEQYF.

This clone was seen once. The V call is TRBV5-1, the J call TRBJ2-1, with 9 bases identical to TRBD1. From germline, CDR1 is SGHRS and CDR2 YFSETQ. CDR3 length: 15 amino acids. With V trimmed by 4 bases and J by 4 bases, 6 bases remained unmatched. The CDR3 spells CASSPGQGQYNEQFF. DNA of the CDR3: TGCGCCAGCAGCCCGGGACAGGGTCAATACAATGAGCAGTTCTTC.

This clone came up once. V usage is TRBV2 and J usage is TRBJ1-4; 7 bases agree with TRBD1. Germline-derived CDR1 and CDR2 are SNHLY and FYNNEI. The V and J ends lost 4 bases and 5 bases, in that order; junction bases with no gene match: 1. CDR3 length: 13 amino acids. Here the CDR3 DNA reads TGTGCCAGCAGTGTACAGGGGAATGAAAAACTGTTTTTT. It is translated as CASSVQGNEKLFF.

The J gene is TRBJ2-5, the V gene TRBV21-1; the D call of TRBD1 is as the table states it, not checked on the DNA. TRBV21-1 is tagged as a pseudogene. The CDR3 consists of 15 residues. CDR3 DNA: TGTGCCAGCAGCCCAGGGACAGGGCCCGGGGAGACCCAGTACTTC. It yields the protein CASSPGTGPGETQYF.

This chain joins TRBV6-2 or TRBV6-3 and TRBJ1-5, with D perhaps matching TRBD1 (5 bases). Deletions cut 2 bases from V and 4 bases from J, with 15 bases between. CDR1 and CDR2 (germline): MNHEY, SVGEGT. CDR3 length: 16 amino acids. CDR3 bases: TGTGCCAGCAGTTACGCCCGAGGGACCAAGAATCAGCCCCAGCATTTT. Its translation: CASSYARGTKNQPQHF.

V usage is TRBV3-1 (or the pseudogene TRBV3-2) and J usage is TRBJ2-1; either TRBD1 or TRBD2 may supply D (5 bases each). Per the germline V gene, CDR1 is LGHDT and CDR2 is YNNKEL (reference sequence). Trimming took 4 bases from V and 9 from J, leaving 25 bases between them. The CDR3 length is 17 residues. The CDR3 coding sequence is TGTGCCAGCAGCCGGCTTGTCTTGGGGCTAGCACCTATTGAGCAGTTCTTC. Amino acids: CASSRLVLGLAPIEQFF.

V gene TRBV5-1 combines with J gene TRBJ1-5, with a tentative D call TRBD1 (5 bases). The CDR3 sequence is 13 residues long. From germline, CDR1 is SGHRS and CDR2 YFSETQ. The germline V and J ends were trimmed by 4 bases and 6 bases, with 11 bases remaining between them. CDR3 sequence: CASSDGDGQPQHF. The CDR3 DNA sequence: TGCGCCAGCAGCGACGGGGACGGTCAGCCCCAGCATTTT.

The chain has TRBV6-5 and TRBJ1-1, with D possibly TRBD1 on 5 matching bases. Between the trimmed V and J ends, which lost 2 bases and 1 base, there was a span of 8 bases. The length of the CDR3 is 14 residues. CDR1 and CDR2 from the germline V gene are MNHEY and SVGAGI. CDR3 sequence reads: CASSYDSSNTEAFF. The CDR3 bases are TGTGCCAGCAGTTACGACAGCTCGAACACTGAAGCTTTCTTT.

The chain recombines TRBV5-1 with TRBJ2-6; D ambiguous. The CDR3 totals 16 residues. CDR1 and CDR2 (germline): SGHRS, YFSETQ. Trimming shortened V by 2 bases and J by 0 bases, and 9 bases separated the two germline ends. This CDR3 reads CASSFGSSSGANVLTF. The CDR3 DNA reads TGCGCCAGCAGCTTTGGCAGTAGCTCTGGGGCCAACGTCCTGACTTTC.

This chain connects TRBV3-1 (or the pseudogene TRBV3-2) to TRBJ2-3; tentative D call: TRBD2 (6 bases). Looked up from germline, CDR1 is LGHDT and CDR2 is YNNKEL (reference sequence). This CDR3 region has 13 residues. V was shortened by 3 bases and J by 9 bases, with 13 bases between the two germline ends. The CDR3 loop reads CASSHPDRGTQYF. For the CDR3, the DNA is TGTGCCAGCAGCCATCCCGATCGGGGGACGCAGTATTTT.

DNA of the CDR3: TGTGCCAGCAGCCGCGGGGGAGGGGCTGGTGAGCAGTTCTTC. As protein: CASSRGGGAGEQFF. The chain joins TRBV6-5 to TRBJ2-1; 7 bases match TRBD2. This CDR3 is 14 amino acids long. Trimming cost V 6 bases and J 9 bases; bases outside gene matches: 11. Germline V lookup: CDR1 MNHEY, CDR2 SVGAGI.

V is TRBV30 and J is TRBJ2-7, with a tentative D call TRBD1 (7 bases). CDR3 length equals 13 residues. Trimming left V 2 bases short and J 2 bases short, with 10 bases between. CDR1 and CDR2 (germline): GTSNPN, SVGIG (reference sequence). CDR3 bases: TGTGCCTGGAGTCCAGGGGGGACCTACGAGCAGTACTTC. Encoded protein: CAWSPGGTYEQYF. Full variable domain (rest looked up from reference TRBV30 and TRBJ2-7): SQTIHQWPATLVQPVGSPLSLECTVEGTSNPNLYWYRQAAGRGLQLLFYSVGIGQISSEVPQNLSASRPQDRQFILSSKKLLLSDSGFYLCAWSPGGTYEQYFGPGTRLTVT.

V gene TRBV7-2 combines with J gene TRBJ2-3; the D gene is possibly TRBD2 (7 bases). The CDR3 consists of 16 residues. V lost 0 bases to trimming and J lost 1 base, with 11 bases between them. The germline CDR1 and CDR2 sequences are SGHTA and FQGNSA. The CDR3 loop is CASSLARGGGTDTQYF. CDR3 DNA: TGTGCCAGCAGCTTAGCACGAGGGGGGGGCACAGATACGCAGTATTTT.

This sequence joins TRBV6-6 and TRBJ2-7, with D perhaps matching TRBD1 (6 bases). Trimming cost V 2 bases and J 3 bases, with 14 bases left between them. Germline V lookup: CDR1 MNHNY, CDR2 SVGAGI (reference sequence). The length of the CDR3 is 15 residues. The CDR3, as DNA: TGTGCCAGCAGTTACGCGGCAGGGGAGAGCTACGAGCAGTACTTC. It codes for CASSYAAGESYEQYF.

The chain joins TRBV5-1 to TRBJ1-1; D is unresolved. Germline values: CDR1 SGHRS, CDR2 YFSETQ. Deletions cut 0 bases from V and 4 bases from J, with 19 bases between. The CDR3 is 17 residues long. The CDR3 bases are TGCGCCAGCAGCTTGGTGGCAGGCGGCCCGGCTTCCACTGAAGCTTTCTTT. Its protein is CASSLVAGGPASTEAFF.